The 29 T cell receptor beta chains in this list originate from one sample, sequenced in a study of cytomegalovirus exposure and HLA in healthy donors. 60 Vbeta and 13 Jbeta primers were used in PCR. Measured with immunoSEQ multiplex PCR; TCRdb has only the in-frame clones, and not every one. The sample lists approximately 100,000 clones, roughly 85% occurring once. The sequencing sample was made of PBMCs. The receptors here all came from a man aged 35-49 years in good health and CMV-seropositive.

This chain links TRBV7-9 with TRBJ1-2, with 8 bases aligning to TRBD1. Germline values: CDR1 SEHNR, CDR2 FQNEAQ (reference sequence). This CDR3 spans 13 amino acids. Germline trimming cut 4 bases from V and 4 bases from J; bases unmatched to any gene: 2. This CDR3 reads CASSYGQGYGYTF. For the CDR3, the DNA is TGTGCCAGCAGCTATGGACAGGGCTATGGCTACACCTTC.

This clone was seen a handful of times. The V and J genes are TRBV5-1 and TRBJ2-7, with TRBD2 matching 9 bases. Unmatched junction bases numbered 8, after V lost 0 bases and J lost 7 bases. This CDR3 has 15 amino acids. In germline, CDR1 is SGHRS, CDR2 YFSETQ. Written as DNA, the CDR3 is TGCGCCAGCAGCTTGGGGGGGACAGCGGGGGGTGAGCAGTACTTC. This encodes CASSLGGTAGGEQYF.

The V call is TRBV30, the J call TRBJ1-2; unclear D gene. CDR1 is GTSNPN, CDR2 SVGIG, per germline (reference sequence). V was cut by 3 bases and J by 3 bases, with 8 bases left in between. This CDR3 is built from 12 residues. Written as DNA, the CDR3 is TGTGCCTGGAGCACAGACCACTATGGCTACACCTTC. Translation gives CAWSTDHYGYTF.

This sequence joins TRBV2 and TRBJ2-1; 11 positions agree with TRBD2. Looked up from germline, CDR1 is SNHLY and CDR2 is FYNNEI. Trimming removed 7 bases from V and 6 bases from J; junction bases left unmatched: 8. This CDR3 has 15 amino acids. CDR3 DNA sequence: TGTGCCAGCACTTTCCTAGCGGGAGGCGGCAATGAGCAGTTCTTC. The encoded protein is CASTFLAGGGNEQFF.

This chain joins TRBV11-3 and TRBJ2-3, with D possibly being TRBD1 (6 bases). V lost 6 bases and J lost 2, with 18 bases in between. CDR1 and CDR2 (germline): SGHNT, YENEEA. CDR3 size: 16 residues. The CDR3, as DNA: TGTGCCAGCAGGGGACAAGGACAGATAAACACAGATACGCAGTATTTT. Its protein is CASRGQGQINTDTQYF.

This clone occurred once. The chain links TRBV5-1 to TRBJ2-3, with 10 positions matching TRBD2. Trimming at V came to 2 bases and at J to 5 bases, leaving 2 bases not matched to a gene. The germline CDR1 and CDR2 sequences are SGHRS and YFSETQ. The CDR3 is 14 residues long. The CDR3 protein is CASSFSGGKDTQYF. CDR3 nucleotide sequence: TGCGCCAGCAGCTTTAGCGGGGGGAAAGATACGCAGTATTTT.

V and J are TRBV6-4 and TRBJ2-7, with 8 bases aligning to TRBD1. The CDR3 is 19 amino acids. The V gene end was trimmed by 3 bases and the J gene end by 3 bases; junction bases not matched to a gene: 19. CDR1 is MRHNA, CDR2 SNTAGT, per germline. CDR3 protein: CASSEGFGGRGRCDYEQYF. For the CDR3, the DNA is TGTGCCAGCAGTGAGGGGTTTGGCGGCAGGGGGCGCTGTGACTACGAGCAGTACTTC.

The CDR3 spells CASSPGAWTANQPQHF. CDR3 DNA sequence: TGTGCCAGCAGCCCAGGGGCCTGGACAGCCAATCAGCCCCAGCATTTT. The rearrangement joins TRBV7-9 to TRBJ1-5; a possible D gene is TRBD1 (6 bases). Trimming removed 5 bases at V and 3 bases at J, with 17 bases between. Germline CDR1 SEHNR, CDR2 FQNEAQ (reference sequence). The CDR3 covers 16 residues.

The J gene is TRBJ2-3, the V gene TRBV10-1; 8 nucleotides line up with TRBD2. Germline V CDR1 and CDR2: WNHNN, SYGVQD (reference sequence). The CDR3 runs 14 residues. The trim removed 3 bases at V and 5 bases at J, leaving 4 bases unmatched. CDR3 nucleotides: TGCGCCAGCAGTGACCGGGGGGGCAGAGATACGCAGTATTTT. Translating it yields CASSDRGGRDTQYF.

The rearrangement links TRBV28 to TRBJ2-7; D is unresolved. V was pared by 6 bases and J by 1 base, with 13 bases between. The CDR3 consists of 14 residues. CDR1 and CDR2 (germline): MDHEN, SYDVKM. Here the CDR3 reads CASRFGRGSYEQYF. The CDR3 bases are TGTGCCAGCAGATTTGGCCGCGGATCCTACGAGCAGTACTTC.

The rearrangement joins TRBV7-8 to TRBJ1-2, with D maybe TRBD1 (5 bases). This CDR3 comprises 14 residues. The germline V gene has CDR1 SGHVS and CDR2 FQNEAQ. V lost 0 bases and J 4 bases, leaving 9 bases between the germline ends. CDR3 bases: TGTGCCAGCAGCTTAGCCGACAGTTCCTATGGCTACACCTTC. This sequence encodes CASSLADSSYGYTF.

The CDR3 here is CASSPSGLVSYEQYF. The CDR3 DNA sequence: TGTGCCAGCAGCCCCTCGGGACTAGTCTCCTACGAGCAGTACTTC. The genes are TRBV11-3 and TRBJ2-7; 8 bases are shared with TRBD2. The V segment lost 5 bases and the J segment 0 bases; nucleotides outside the gene matches: 6. The CDR3 loop spans 15 amino acids. Germline V gives CDR1 SGHNT, CDR2 YENEEA.

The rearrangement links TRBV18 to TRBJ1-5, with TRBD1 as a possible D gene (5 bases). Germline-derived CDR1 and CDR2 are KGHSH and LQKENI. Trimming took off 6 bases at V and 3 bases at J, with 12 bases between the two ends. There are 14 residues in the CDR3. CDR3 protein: CASSRDGNNQPQHF. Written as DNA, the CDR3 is TGTGCCAGCTCGCGGGACGGAAACAATCAGCCCCAGCATTTT.

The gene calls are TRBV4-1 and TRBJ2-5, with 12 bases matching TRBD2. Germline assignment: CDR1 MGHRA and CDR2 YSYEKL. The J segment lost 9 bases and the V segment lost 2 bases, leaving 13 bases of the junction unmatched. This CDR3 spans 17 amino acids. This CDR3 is CASSQFRLGLAGPAQYF. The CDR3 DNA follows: TGCGCCAGCAGCCAATTTCGCCTCGGACTAGCGGGACCGGCCCAGTACTTC.

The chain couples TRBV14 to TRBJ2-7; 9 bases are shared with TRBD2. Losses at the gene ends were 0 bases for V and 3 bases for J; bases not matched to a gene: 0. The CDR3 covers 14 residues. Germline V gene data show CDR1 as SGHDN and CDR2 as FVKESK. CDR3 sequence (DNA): TGTGCCAGCAGCCAAGAACTAGCGGGCTACGAGCAGTACTTC. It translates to CASSQELAGYEQYF.

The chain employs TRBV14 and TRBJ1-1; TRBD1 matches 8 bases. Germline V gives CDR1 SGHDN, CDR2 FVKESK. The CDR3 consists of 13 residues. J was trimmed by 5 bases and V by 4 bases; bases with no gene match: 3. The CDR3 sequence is CASSLGQGTEAFF. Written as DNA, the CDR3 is TGTGCCAGCAGCCTTGGACAGGGTACTGAAGCTTTCTTT.

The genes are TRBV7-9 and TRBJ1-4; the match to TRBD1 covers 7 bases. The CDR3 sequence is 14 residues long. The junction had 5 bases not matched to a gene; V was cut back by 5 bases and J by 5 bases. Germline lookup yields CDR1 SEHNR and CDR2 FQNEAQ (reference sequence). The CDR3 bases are TGTGCCAGCAGCCCCGGGACAGTAAATGAAAAACTGTTTTTT. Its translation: CASSPGTVNEKLFF.

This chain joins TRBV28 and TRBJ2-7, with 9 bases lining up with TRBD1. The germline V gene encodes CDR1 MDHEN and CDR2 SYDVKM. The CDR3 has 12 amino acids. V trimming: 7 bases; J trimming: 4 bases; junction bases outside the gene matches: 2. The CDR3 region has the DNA TGTGCCAGCACCGACAGGGGGTACGAGCAGTACTTC. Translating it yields CASTDRGYEQYF. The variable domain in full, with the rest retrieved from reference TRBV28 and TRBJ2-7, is DVKVTQSSRYLVKRTGEKVFLECVQDMDHENMFWYRQDPGLGLRLIYFSYDVKMKEKGDIPEGYSVSREKKERFSLILESASTNQTSMYLCASTDRGYEQYFGPGTRLTVT.

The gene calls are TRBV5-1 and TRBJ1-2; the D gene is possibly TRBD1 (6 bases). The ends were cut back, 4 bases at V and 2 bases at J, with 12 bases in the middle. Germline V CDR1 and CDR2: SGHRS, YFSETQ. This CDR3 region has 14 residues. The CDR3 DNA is TGCGCCAGCAGCCAGGACCAGGGGAACTATGGCTACACCTTC. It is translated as CASSQDQGNYGYTF.

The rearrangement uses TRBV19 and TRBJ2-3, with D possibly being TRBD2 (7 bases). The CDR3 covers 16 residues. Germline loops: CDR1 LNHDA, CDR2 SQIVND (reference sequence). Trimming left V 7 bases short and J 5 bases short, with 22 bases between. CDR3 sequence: CASTHRGGPGRDTQYF. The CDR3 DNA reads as TGTGCCAGTACCCATAGGGGGGGCCCGGGGAGAGATACGCAGTATTTT.

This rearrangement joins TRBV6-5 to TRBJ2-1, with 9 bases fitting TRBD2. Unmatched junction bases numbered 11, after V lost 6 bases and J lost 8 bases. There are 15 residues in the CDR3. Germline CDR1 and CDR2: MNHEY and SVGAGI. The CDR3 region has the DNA TGTGCCAGCAGGGGAGCGGGAGGAAAGAAGGATGAGCAGTTCTTC. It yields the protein CASRGAGGKKDEQFF.

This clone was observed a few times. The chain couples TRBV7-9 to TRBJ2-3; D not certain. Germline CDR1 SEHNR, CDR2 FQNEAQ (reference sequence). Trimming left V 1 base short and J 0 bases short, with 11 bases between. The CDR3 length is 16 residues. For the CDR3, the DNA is TGTGCCAGCAGCTTAGGACTGACGTCTAGCACAGATACGCAGTATTTT. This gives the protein CASSLGLTSSTDTQYF.

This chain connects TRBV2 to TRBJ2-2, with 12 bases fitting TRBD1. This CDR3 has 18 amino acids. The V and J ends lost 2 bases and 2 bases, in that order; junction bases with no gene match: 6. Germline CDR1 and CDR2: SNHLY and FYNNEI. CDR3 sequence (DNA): TGTGCCAGCAGTGAAATGGGGACAGGGGGCATTAACACCGGGGAGCTGTTTTTT. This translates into CASSEMGTGGINTGELFF.

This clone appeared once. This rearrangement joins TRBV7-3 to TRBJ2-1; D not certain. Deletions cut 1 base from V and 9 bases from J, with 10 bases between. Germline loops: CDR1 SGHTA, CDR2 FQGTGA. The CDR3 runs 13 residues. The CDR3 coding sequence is TGTGCCAGCAGCTTAATCCTTAGTACTGAGCAGTTCTTC. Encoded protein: CASSLILSTEQFF.

DNA of the CDR3: TGTGCCAGCTCACTCCAGTCCGAGGTGCCCCAGCATTTT. Protein sequence: CASSLQSEVPQHF. V and J are TRBV18 and TRBJ1-5; D remains ambiguous. Germline V lookup: CDR1 KGHSH, CDR2 LQKENI. The CDR3 length is 13 residues. The ends were cut back, 4 bases at V and 9 bases at J, with 13 bases in the middle. The entire variable domain, with the rest obtained from reference TRBV18 and TRBJ1-5, is as follows: NAGVMQNPRHLVRRRGQEARLRCSPMKGHSHVYWYRQLPEEGLKFMVYLQKENIIDESGMPKERFSAEFPKEGPSILRIQQVVRGDSAAYFCASSLQSEVPQHFGDGTRLSIL.

The CDR3 DNA reads TGTGCTAGTGGTTTGCTCCAGGGGGCGCGGCAAGAGACCCAGTACTTC. It is translated as CASGLLQGARQETQYF. The chain carries TRBV12-5 and TRBJ2-5; TRBD1 matches 8 bases. Losses at the gene ends were 2 bases for V and 2 bases for J; bases not matched to a gene: 7. Germline CDR1 LGHNT, CDR2 FRNRAP. The CDR3 covers 16 residues.

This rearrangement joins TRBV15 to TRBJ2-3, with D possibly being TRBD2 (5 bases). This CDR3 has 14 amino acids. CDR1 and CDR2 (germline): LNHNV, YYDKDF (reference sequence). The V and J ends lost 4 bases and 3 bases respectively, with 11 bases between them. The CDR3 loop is CATSTIARTDTQYF. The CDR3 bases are TGTGCCACCAGCACCATAGCGAGAACAGATACGCAGTATTTT.

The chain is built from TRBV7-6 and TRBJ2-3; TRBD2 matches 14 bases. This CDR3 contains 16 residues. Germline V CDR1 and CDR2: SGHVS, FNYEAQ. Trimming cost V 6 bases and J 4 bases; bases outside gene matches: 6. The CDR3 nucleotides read TGTGCCAGCAGAGACTCGGGACTAGCGGGAGCAGATACGCAGTATTTT. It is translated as CASRDSGLAGADTQYF.

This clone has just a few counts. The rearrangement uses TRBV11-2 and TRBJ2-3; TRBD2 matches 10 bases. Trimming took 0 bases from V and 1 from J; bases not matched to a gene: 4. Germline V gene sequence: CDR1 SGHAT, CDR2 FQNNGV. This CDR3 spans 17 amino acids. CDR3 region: CASSLDLGLAGTDTQYF. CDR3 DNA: TGTGCCAGCAGCTTAGATCTAGGACTAGCGGGCACAGATACGCAGTATTTT.